Listed below are T cell receptor beta chains from one sample, sequenced in a study of OX40 agonist ivuxolimab in advanced cancers. TCRdb's table, derived via immunoSEQ multiplex PCR, lists solely in-frame clones and lacks some. The sample consists of some 66,000 clones, about nine tenths of them appearing once. Sequenced material: CD4+ or CD8+ T cells sorted from blood, taken in a trial of the OX40 agonist ivuxolimab. The receptors stem from an adult with an advanced solid tumor such as melanoma, head and neck, liver or kidney cancer. CDR3s include the opening cysteine and the closing phenylalanine or tryptophan. A D gene is named only where the DNA matches it firmly. The size field is filled for only some rows; it gives once, few, many or a size class.

J | size | D | V | DNA | CDR3
TRBJ2-7 | once | TRBD2 | TRBV5-1 | TGCGCCAGCAGTCCCCGACTAGCGGGGGGCGTTTACGAGCAGTACTTC | CASSPRLAGGVYEQYF
TRBJ2-1 | . | . | TRBV6-5 | TGTGCCAGCAGTTACTCAGGGGGCTCCTACAATGAGCAGTTCTTC | CASSYSGGSYNEQFF
TRBJ1-1 | . | TRBD1 | TRBV15 | TGTGCCACCAGCTGGGGACAGCAGAACACTGAAGCTTTCTTT | CATSWGQQNTEAFF
TRBJ1-3 | . | . | TRBV4-2 | TGTGCCAGCAGCCATTCTCGGGGCTCTGGAAACACCATATATTTT | CASSHSRGSGNTIYF
TRBJ2-1 | . | TRBD2 | TRBV7-2 | TGTGCCAGCAGCTGGCTAGCGGGGGCCGGGAATGAGCAGTTCTTC | CASSWLAGAGNEQFF
TRBJ1-1 | . | . | TRBV6-5 | TGTGCCAGCAGGGGTAACACTGAAGCTTTCTTT | CASRGNTEAFF
TRBJ2-3 | . | TRBD2 | TRBV5-1 | TGCGCCAGCAGCTTGTTAGCGGGGGGTACTAGCACAGATACGCAGTATTTT | CASSLLAGGTSTDTQYF
TRBJ1-2 | . | TRBD1 | TRBV5-6 | TGTGCCAGCAGCTTGGGGACAGGGTCTGGCTACACCTTC | CASSLGTGSGYTF
TRBJ2-7 | . | TRBD2 | TRBV6-5 | TGTGCCAGCAGCCCGGGACTAGCGGCGTCGGGGAAGCAGTACTTC | CASSPGLAASGKQYF
TRBJ1-2 | . | . | TRBV7-6 | TGTGCCAGCAGCCCAACAGCTAACTATGGCTACACCTTC | CASSPTANYGYTF
TRBJ2-1 | . | . | TRBV7-2 | TGTGCCAGCAGTTCCCAAAGGGGCAATGAGCAGTTCTTC | CASSSQRGNEQFF
TRBJ2-7 | . | TRBD2 | TRBV6-5 | TGTGCCAGCTATAGAGCGGGGGACTCCTACGAGCAGTACTTC | CASYRAGDSYEQYF
TRBJ1-5 | many | . | TRBV18 | TGTGCCAGCTCACAAGGGGCGGACGGGCCCCAGCATTTT | CASSQGADGPQHF
TRBJ1-4 | once | . | TRBV4-1 | TGCGCCAGCAGCCAAGGGGAACGTGCAACTAATGAAAAACTGTTTTTT | CASSQGERATNEKLFF
TRBJ2-1 | . | TRBD2 | TRBV5-1 | TGCGCCAGCAGCGCGGGGGTAAGCTCCTACAATGAGCAGTTCTTC | CASSAGVSSYNEQFF
TRBJ2-7 | . | TRBD2 | TRBV7-9 | TGTGCCAGCAGCTTAGGGGGGAGGGTGCAGTACTTC | CASSLGGRVQYF
TRBJ2-1 | . | TRBD1 | TRBV23-1 | TGCGCCAGCAGTCAGATGACTGGGACAGGGAAATACAATGAGCAGTTCTTC | CASSQMTGTGKYNEQFF
TRBJ1-5 | . | TRBD1 | TRBV5-5 | TGTGCCAGCAGCTCCGACAGGGACAGTCAGCCCCAGCATTTT | CASSSDRDSQPQHF
TRBJ2-5 | . | TRBD1 | TRBV6-5 | TGTGCCAGCAGCCCAGACAGGGTATGGCAAGAGACCCAGTACTTC | CASSPDRVWQETQYF
TRBJ2-2 | . | TRBD1 | TRBV6-6 | TGTGCCAGCAGTTATAGGGACAGGGGAGCGGGCGGGGAGCTGTTTTTT | CASSYRDRGAGGELFF
TRBJ2-6 | . | . | TRBV14 | TGTGCCAGCAGCCTAAATTCGGGGGCGGCTGGGGCCAACGTCCTGACTTTC | CASSLNSGAAGANVLTF
TRBJ1-1 | . | . | TRBV9 | TGTGCCAGCAGCGTAGCATGGCAGAACACTGAAGCTTTCTTT | CASSVAWQNTEAFF
TRBJ2-2 | . | . | TRBV5-1 | TGCGCCAGCAGCTTAAGGACGGTCAACACCGGGGAGCTGTTTTTT | CASSLRTVNTGELFF
TRBJ1-3 | few | . | TRBV14 | TGTGCCAGCAGCCAAGTAGGGGGAGCTGGAAACACCATATATTTT | CASSQVGGAGNTIYF
TRBJ2-3 | . | TRBD2 | TRBV7-6 | TGTGCCAGCAGCGGACTAGCGGGGGGCACAGATACGCAGTATTTT | CASSGLAGGTDTQYF
TRBJ2-2 | . | TRBD2 | TRBV5-1 | TGCGCCAGCAGCCCCGGGACTAGCGGAAACACCGGGGAGCTGTTTTTT | CASSPGTSGNTGELFF
TRBJ1-5 | . | . | TRBV18 | TGTGCCAGCTCACGCACTGGACAGAACAATCAGCCCCAGCATTTT | CASSRTGQNNQPQHF
TRBJ1-6 | . | . | TRBV19 | TGTGCCAGTAGTATAGGAAACAGGAATAATTCACCCCTCCACTTT | CASSIGNRNNSPLHF
TRBJ2-2 | . | TRBD2 | TRBV18 | TGTGCCAGCTCACCAGGAGGACTAGCGGGGAGGTTGGAGCTGTTTTTT | CASSPGGLAGRLELFF
TRBJ2-3 | . | TRBD1 | TRBV5-1 | TGCGCCAGCAGCCTCGGACAGGGGCGATCAGATACGCAGTATTTT | CASSLGQGRSDTQYF
TRBJ2-7 | once | . | TRBV15 | TGTGCCACCAGCAAACCAGGGGAAAACTCCTACGAGCAGTACTTC | CATSKPGENSYEQYF
TRBJ2-2 | once | . | TRBV19 | TGTGCCAGCCCGTACGGGACCGGGGAGCTGTTTTTT | CASPYGTGELFF
TRBJ2-3 | . | . | TRBV4-1 | TGCGCCAGCAGCTCCCTGGGGTTCTTACTTAGCACAGATACGCAGTATTTT | CASSSLGFLLSTDTQYF
TRBJ2-5 | . | . | TRBV5-1 | TGCGCCAGCAGCGTGGGCCAGCAAGAAGAGACCCAGTACTTC | CASSVGQQEETQYF
TRBJ1-2 | . | TRBD1 | TRBV28 | TGTGCCAGCAGTTTCCGGGACAGGGTTGCCGCTCGAGGCTACACCTTC | CASSFRDRVAARGYTF
TRBJ1-1 | once | . | TRBV5-6 | TGTGCCAGCAGCTTGGGGTGGGGGACTGAAGCTTTCTTT | CASSLGWGTEAFF